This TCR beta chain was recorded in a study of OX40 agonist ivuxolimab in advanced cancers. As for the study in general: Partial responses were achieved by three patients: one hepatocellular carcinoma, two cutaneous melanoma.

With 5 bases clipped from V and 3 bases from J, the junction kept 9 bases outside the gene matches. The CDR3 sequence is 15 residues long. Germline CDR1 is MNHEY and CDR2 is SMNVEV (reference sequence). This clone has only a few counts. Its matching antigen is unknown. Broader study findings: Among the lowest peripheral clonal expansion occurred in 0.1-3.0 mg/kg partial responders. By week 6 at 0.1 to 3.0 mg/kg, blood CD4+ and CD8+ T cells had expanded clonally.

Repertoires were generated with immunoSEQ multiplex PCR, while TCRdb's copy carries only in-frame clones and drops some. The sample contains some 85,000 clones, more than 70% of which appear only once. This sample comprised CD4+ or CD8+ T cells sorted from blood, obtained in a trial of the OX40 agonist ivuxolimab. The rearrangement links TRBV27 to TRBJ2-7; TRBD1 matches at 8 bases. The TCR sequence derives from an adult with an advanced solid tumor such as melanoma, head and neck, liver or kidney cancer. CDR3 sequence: CASSPTGGAFYEQYF. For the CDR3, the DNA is TGTGCCAGCAGTCCCACAGGGGGTGCCTTCTACGAGCAGTACTTC.